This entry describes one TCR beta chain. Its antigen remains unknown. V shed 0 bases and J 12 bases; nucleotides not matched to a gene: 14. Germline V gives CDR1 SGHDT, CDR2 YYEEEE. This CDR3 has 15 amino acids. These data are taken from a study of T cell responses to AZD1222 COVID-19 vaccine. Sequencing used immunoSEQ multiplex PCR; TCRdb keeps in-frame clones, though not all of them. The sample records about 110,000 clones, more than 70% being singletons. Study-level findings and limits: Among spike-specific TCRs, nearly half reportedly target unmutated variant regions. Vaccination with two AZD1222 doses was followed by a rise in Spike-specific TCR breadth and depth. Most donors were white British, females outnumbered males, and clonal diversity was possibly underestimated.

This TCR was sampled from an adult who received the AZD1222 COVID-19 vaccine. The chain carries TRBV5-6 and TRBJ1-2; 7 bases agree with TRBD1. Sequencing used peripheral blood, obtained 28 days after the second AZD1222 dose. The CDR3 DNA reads TGTGCCAGCAGCTTGGCCCAGGGACAGCTCCAGCTTAACACCTTC. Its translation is CASSLAQGQLQLNTF.